Listed here are 27 T cell receptor beta chains from one sample, sequenced in a study of OX40 agonist ivuxolimab in advanced cancers. Some clones are missing from TCRdb's copy, which holds only in-frame ones; the method was immunoSEQ multiplex PCR. The sample lists tens of thousands of clones; about 81% were seen once. This material consisted of CD4+ or CD8+ T cells sorted from blood, taken in a trial of the OX40 agonist ivuxolimab. These receptors were taken from an adult with an advanced solid tumor such as melanoma, head and neck, liver or kidney cancer.

This chain joins TRBV5-1 and TRBJ2-7; D is perhaps TRBD1 (5 bases). Germline V gives CDR1 SGHRS, CDR2 YFSETQ. V lost 0 bases and J lost 5, with 15 bases in between. The CDR3 is 15 residues long. CDR3 sequence: CASSLVAGLSDEQYF. The CDR3 nucleotides read TGCGCCAGCAGCTTGGTGGCAGGGCTATCCGACGAGCAGTACTTC.

V and J are TRBV11-2 and TRBJ2-7, with D perhaps given as TRBD1 or TRBD2 (5 bases each). V dropped 4 bases and J dropped 5 bases, with 21 bases sitting between them. Per germline, CDR1 SGHAT and CDR2 FQNNGV. This CDR3 comprises 16 residues. CDR3 loop: CASSSGGRTPFHEQYF. DNA of the CDR3: TGTGCCAGCAGCTCTGGGGGAAGGACTCCGTTCCACGAGCAGTACTTC.

J is TRBJ1-5 and V is TRBV7-2, with 10 positions matching TRBD1. Losses at the gene ends were 7 bases for V and 5 bases for J; bases not matched to a gene: 8. Germline-derived CDR1 and CDR2 are SGHTA and FQGNSA. The CDR3 totals 15 residues. The CDR3 spells CASNFRTGGYQPQHF. In DNA form, the CDR3 reads TGTGCCAGCAACTTTAGGACAGGGGGGTATCAGCCCCAGCATTTT. The full variable domain, with the rest looked up from reference TRBV7-2 and TRBJ1-5, is GAGVSQSPSNKVTEKGKDVELRCDPISGHTALYWYRQSLGQGLEFLIYFQGNSAPDKSGLPSDRFSAERTGGSVSTLTIQRTQQEDSAVYLCASNFRTGGYQPQHFGDGTRLSIL.

The chain couples TRBV9 to TRBJ2-3; TRBD2 agrees at 11 bases. J lost 1 base, V lost 1 base, and 11 bases had no gene match. The CDR3 totals 19 residues. Germline assignment: CDR1 SGDLS and CDR2 YYNGEE. CDR3 loop: CASSVSLTSGSWGTDTQYF. The CDR3 DNA follows: TGTGCCAGCAGCGTAAGCCTCACTAGCGGGAGTTGGGGCACAGATACGCAGTATTTT.

The J gene is TRBJ1-2, the V gene TRBV10-2; 9 bases map to TRBD1. This CDR3 contains 15 residues. V shed 0 bases, J shed 4 bases, and the junction held 3 bases outside the gene matches. The germline V gene encodes CDR1 WSHSY and CDR2 SAAADI. CDR3 DNA sequence: TGCGCCAGCAGTGAGTCGGGACAGGGTCTCTATGGCTACACCTTC. Protein product: CASSESGQGLYGYTF.

The rearrangement joins TRBV7-9 to TRBJ1-4; 7 bases map to TRBD1. Germline V gene data show CDR1 as SEHNR and CDR2 as FQNEAQ (reference sequence). The length of the CDR3 is 15 residues. The V gene end was trimmed by 4 bases and the J gene end by 4 bases; junction bases not matched to a gene: 6. For the CDR3, the DNA is TGTGCCAGCAGCTCCAGACGGGACAGTAATGAAAAACTGTTTTTT. This gives the protein CASSSRRDSNEKLFF.

This clone was seen a handful of times. The chain joins TRBV5-1 to TRBJ1-1; D gene uncertain. The CDR3 length is 14 residues. Looked up from germline, CDR1 is SGHRS and CDR2 is YFSETQ. The V end was cut by 0 bases, the J end by 5 bases, with 11 bases between. DNA of the CDR3: TGCGCCAGCAGCTTGGCCGTGAGCAGGACTGAAGCTTTCTTT. Protein sequence: CASSLAVSRTEAFF.

The rearrangement joins TRBV7-9 to TRBJ2-5; tentative D call: TRBD1 (5 bases). This CDR3 comprises 14 residues. Germline assignment: CDR1 SEHNR and CDR2 FQNEAQ (reference sequence). Trimming took 1 base from V and 3 from J, leaving 9 bases between them. DNA of the CDR3: TGTGCCAGCAGCTTAGGGCAGGGAAAAGAGACCCAGTACTTC. Translating gives CASSLGQGKETQYF.

V and J are TRBV6-5 and TRBJ1-1; perhaps TRBD1 as D (5 bases). Germline V gene lookup returns CDR1 MNHEY and CDR2 SVGAGI. This CDR3 region has 13 residues. V dropped 4 bases and J dropped 4 bases, with 10 bases sitting between them. The CDR3 coding sequence is TGTGCCAGCAGTTTCCCGGGGGGCACTGAAGCTTTCTTT. Translation gives CASSFPGGTEAFF.

The chain is built from TRBV28 and TRBJ2-6; D is uncertain. The germline CDR1 and CDR2 sequences are MDHEN and SYDVKM. Deletions cut 5 bases from V and 5 bases from J, with 7 bases between. The CDR3 covers 13 residues. The CDR3 region is CASSPARANVLTF. The CDR3 region has the DNA TGTGCCAGCAGTCCAGCCAGGGCCAACGTCCTGACTTTC.

This chain uses TRBV5-1 with TRBJ2-7; D possibly corresponds to TRBD1 (6 bases). Germline V gives CDR1 SGHRS, CDR2 YFSETQ. The CDR3 has 14 amino acids. The V and J ends lost 2 bases and 6 bases respectively, with 15 bases between them. The CDR3 nucleotides read TGCGCCAGCAGCTTTGGTGGCAGGGGTGGCGAGCAGTACGTC. Protein product: CASSFGGRGGEQYV.

This clone is termed medium-sized (0.01 to 0.1%). The chain couples TRBV27 to TRBJ1-6, with D tentatively TRBD1 (6 bases). Deletions cut 10 bases from V and 6 bases from J, with 13 bases between. The CDR3 consists of 13 residues. Germline loops: CDR1 MNHEY, CDR2 SMNVEV (reference sequence). CDR3 in amino acids: CATGQLFNSPLHF. CDR3 DNA: TGTGCCACCGGACAGCTCTTTAATTCACCCCTCCACTTT.

The chain uses TRBV19 and TRBJ2-1; TRBD2 aligns across 9 bases. The germline CDR1 and CDR2 sequences are LNHDA and SQIVND (reference sequence). The CDR3 runs to 15 residues. Trimming cost V 5 bases and J 6 bases; bases outside gene matches: 8. The CDR3 DNA is TGTGCCAGTAGTCCGTGGCGGGAGGGTGGCAATGAGCAGTTCTTC. Amino acid sequence: CASSPWREGGNEQFF.

The J gene is TRBJ2-5, the V gene TRBV6-1; 7 bases are shared with TRBD1. Germline assignment: CDR1 MNHNS and CDR2 SASEGT. The length of the CDR3 is 14 residues. The V and J ends lost 8 bases and 5 bases, in that order; junction bases with no gene match: 11. CDR3 DNA sequence: TGTGCCAGCCAAATGAATGTGGGACAGGAGACCCAGTACTTC. Its protein is CASQMNVGQETQYF.

The chain uses TRBV7-2 and TRBJ1-2, with no clear D. V dropped 1 base and J dropped 3 bases, with 9 bases sitting between them. The CDR3 runs to 14 residues. Germline loops: CDR1 SGHTA, CDR2 FQGNSA. The CDR3 reads CASSLGRWDYGYTF. As DNA, the CDR3 is TGTGCCAGCAGCTTAGGCAGGTGGGACTATGGCTACACCTTC.

In its sample, this clone was seen once. This chain links TRBV2 with TRBJ1-2, with a weak D call TRBD1 (6 bases). The CDR3 is made up of 13 amino acids. Germline lookup yields CDR1 SNHLY and CDR2 FYNNEI. V shed 4 bases and J shed 4 bases, with 10 bases lying between them. The CDR3 bases are TGTGCCAGCAGTGCAGGGGAGGTCTATGGCTACACCTTC. This gives the protein CASSAGEVYGYTF.

V is TRBV5-4 and J is TRBJ1-1, with TRBD1 identical over 10 bases. The CDR3 is 15 residues long. CDR1 is SGHNT, CDR2 YYREEE, per germline (reference sequence). V lost 4 bases to trimming and J lost 6 bases; unmatched junction nucleotides: 9. The CDR3 nucleotides read TGTGCCAGCAGCCCTGACCGGGACAGGGGATCTGAAGCTTTCTTT. Translating gives CASSPDRDRGSEAFF.

The chain combines TRBV27 with TRBJ1-1; D might be TRBD1 (6 bases). Trimming cost V 5 bases and J 2 bases, with 12 bases left between them. This CDR3 comprises 14 residues. Per germline, CDR1 MNHEY and CDR2 SMNVEV (reference sequence). In DNA form, the CDR3 reads TGTGCCAGCAGTCCTCGGGACATTAACACTGAAGCTTTCTTT. It translates to CASSPRDINTEAFF.

The chain employs TRBV27 and TRBJ2-1; D may correspond to TRBD1 or TRBD2 (6 bases each). Germline V gene data show CDR1 as MNHEY and CDR2 as SMNVEV (reference sequence). This CDR3 is 13 amino acids long. With 3 bases removed from V and 9 bases from J, the gap between germline ends came to 12 bases. DNA for the CDR3: TGTGCCAGCAGTTTTGGTAAGGGGGGTGAGCAGTTCTTC. Residues: CASSFGKGGEQFF.

The chain is built from TRBV29-1 and TRBJ2-7, with D unclear. Trimming took off 7 bases at V and 4 bases at J, with 17 bases between the two ends. Germline-derived CDR1 and CDR2 are SQVTM and ANQGSEA. The CDR3 is made up of 13 amino acids. The CDR3 DNA follows: TGCAGCGCCATAAGGGCAGGATCGTACGAGCAGTACGTC. It is translated as CSAIRAGSYEQYV.

The chain recombines TRBV6-1 with TRBJ1-2, with D unresolved. V was pared by 8 bases and J by 7 bases, with 20 bases between. From germline, CDR1 is MNHNS and CDR2 SASEGT. This CDR3 region has 14 residues. CDR3: CASGISGFGIGYTF. CDR3 DNA sequence: TGTGCCAGCGGGATTTCAGGTTTTGGAATTGGCTACACCTTC.

V and J are TRBV5-1 and TRBJ1-2; weak D call: TRBD1 (6 bases). Germline V gives CDR1 SGHRS, CDR2 YFSETQ. This CDR3 is 14 amino acids long. Between the trimmed V and J ends, which lost 6 bases and 7 bases, there was a span of 19 bases. CDR3 sequence: CASTLKDSAGGYTF. In DNA form, the CDR3 reads TGCGCCAGCACCCTGAAGGACAGCGCCGGTGGCTACACCTTC.

The CDR3 DNA reads TGTGCCAGCAGCTTAGACTTCGGCTCCTACAATGAGCAGTTCTTC. It yields the protein CASSLDFGSYNEQFF. V gene TRBV7-6 combines with J gene TRBJ2-1; D remains ambiguous. V lost 1 base and J 0 bases, leaving 7 bases between the germline ends. The CDR3 spans 15 residues. Germline assignment: CDR1 SGHVS and CDR2 FNYEAQ. Looking up the rest from reference TRBV7-6 and TRBJ2-1 gives the full variable domain: GAGVSQSPRYKVTKRGQDVALRCDPISGHVSLYWYRQALGQGPEFLTYFNYEAQQDKSGLPNDRFSAERPEGSISTLTIQRTEQRDSAMYRCASSLDFGSYNEQFFGPGTRLTVL.

V is TRBV7-2 and J is TRBJ2-7; 9 positions agree with TRBD2. The germline gives CDR1 SGHTA, CDR2 FQGNSA. Trimming at V came to 0 bases and at J to 5 bases, leaving 2 bases not matched to a gene. CDR3 length equals 14 residues. In nucleotides, the CDR3 is TGTGCCAGCAGCTTAGCTAGCGGGAGCGACGAGCAGTACTTC. It encodes CASSLASGSDEQYF.

The chain carries TRBV5-6 and TRBJ1-1; TRBD1 is a possible D gene (6 bases). Germline CDR1 reads SGHDT; CDR2 reads YYEEEE. The CDR3 sequence is 15 residues long. Trimming removed 1 base from V and 11 bases from J, with 21 bases in between. The CDR3, as DNA: TGTGCCAGCAGCTTGCGGTTGAGGACAGCGATCCAGGCTTTCTTT. This translates into CASSLRLRTAIQAFF.

This clone has a single count. The chain recombines TRBV6-6 with TRBJ2-1, with D unresolved. The CDR3 is made up of 12 amino acids. Germline loops: CDR1 MNHNY, CDR2 SVGAGI (reference sequence). V lost 6 bases and J lost 5, with 8 bases in between. CDR3: CASSPRNNEQFF. CDR3 bases: TGTGCCAGCAGCCCCAGGAACAATGAGCAGTTCTTC.

The chain recombines TRBV6-8 with TRBJ2-7, with a possible D match to TRBD2 (6 bases). Germline CDR1 reads MNHGY; CDR2 reads SAAAGT. The CDR3 covers 18 residues. The CDR3, as DNA: TGTGCCAGCAGTTACATCATACCCCCACTTACTAGCTCCAACGAGCAGTACGTC. It is translated as CASSYIIPPLTSSNEQYV.